Following are 27 T cell receptor beta chains from one sample sequenced in a study of CDR3 diversity in severe acne (dated by TCRdb to about 2019). The library was prepared using PCR. The sequencer was an Illumina HiSeq 2000. TCRdb trimmed public reads at Q25 via fastp, called clones via MiXCR and kept in-frame beta chains. CDR3 protein duplicates are merged, each entry listing the most common genes and DNA. This sample has fewer than 90,000 distinct CDR3 sequences in its table, and under 65% of those were observed once. Of the sample, around 15% falls within the top ten clones. Sequenced input: blood. The receptors were gathered from a male donor in good health, without acne.

This clonotype was detected many times. The chain has TRBV9 and TRBJ2-3; 9 bases align to TRBD2. In germline, CDR1 is SGDLS, CDR2 YYNGEE. This CDR3 is 16 amino acids long. J lost 2 bases, V lost 5 bases, and 9 bases had no gene match. CDR3 loop: CASRSTSGGITDTQYF. The CDR3 DNA reads as TGTGCCAGCAGGTCTACAAGCGGGGGGATCACAGATACGCAGTATTTT.

V usage is TRBV7-9 and J usage is TRBJ1-2, with D perhaps matching TRBD1 (5 bases). The CDR3 loop spans 15 amino acids. CDR1 and CDR2 (germline): SEHNR, FQNEAQ (reference sequence). Trimming cost V 5 bases and J 3 bases, with 16 bases left between them. For the CDR3, the DNA is TGTGCCAGCAGCCCAGGGAGGTGGGGGGACTATGGCTACACCTTC. Protein sequence: CASSPGRWGDYGYTF.

This sequence joins TRBV10-2 and TRBJ1-2, with 8 bases identical to TRBD1. The trim removed 3 bases at V and 8 bases at J, leaving 8 bases unmatched. The CDR3 extends over 14 amino acids. Germline lookup yields CDR1 WSHSY and CDR2 SAAADI. The CDR3 DNA reads as TGCGCCAGCAGTGAAAAAGGGACAGGAAAAGGCTACACCTTC. Its protein product is CASSEKGTGKGYTF.

This chain links TRBV7-9 with TRBJ2-1; the match to TRBD2 covers 14 bases. The CDR3 loop spans 16 amino acids. Germline V gene data show CDR1 as SEHNR and CDR2 as FQNEAQ (reference sequence). The V gene end was trimmed by 6 bases and the J gene end by 7 bases; junction bases not matched to a gene: 8. CDR3 loop: CASSPFWTSGRNEQFF. The CDR3 DNA is TGTGCCAGCAGTCCCTTTTGGACTAGCGGGAGGAATGAGCAGTTCTTC.

This chain joins TRBV20-1 and TRBJ1-6, with D possibly matching TRBD1 (5 bases). Germline CDR1 is DFQATT and CDR2 is SNEGSKA (reference sequence). The V end lost 6 bases, the J end lost 9 bases, and 15 bases lay between the germline ends. The CDR3 has 13 residues. The CDR3 region has the DNA TGCAGTGCCCGACCGGGGACCCGTTCACCCCTCCACTTT. This codes for CSARPGTRSPLHF.

Comment on this clonotype: This CDR3 fails to terminate in the conserved phenylalanine or tryptophan, so it likely reflects a read error. The DNA for the CDR3 is TGTGCCACCAGTGATTTTGGGACAGCCCAGCCCCAGCATCTT. This encodes CATSDFGTAQPQHL. The V call is TRBV24-1, the J call TRBJ1-5; 7 positions match TRBD1. The V segment lost 1 base and the J segment 7 bases; nucleotides outside the gene matches: 3. The CDR3 contains 14 residues. Germline assignment: CDR1 KGHDR and CDR2 SFDVKD.

Note on this clonotype: A much larger clonotype is one base distant, so this may be a read error. The rearrangement uses TRBV6-1 and TRBJ1-5; D unclear. Between the trimmed V and J ends, which lost 4 bases and 6 bases, there was a span of 19 bases. CDR1 MNHNS and CDR2 SASEGT come from the germline V gene. The CDR3 sequence is 16 residues long. CDR3 sequence reads: CASSVFGEMRAQPQHF. The CDR3 region has the DNA TGTGCCAGCAGTGTATTCGGGGAGATGAGGGCTCAGCCCCAGCATTTT.

The CDR3 here is CASSLELSTGELFF. The CDR3 DNA reads TGTGCCAGCAGCTTAGAGTTGAGCACCGGGGAGCTGTTTTTT. The V call is TRBV7-9, the J call TRBJ2-2, with unresolved D. V lost 1 base and J lost 4, with 7 bases in between. The germline CDR1 and CDR2 sequences are SEHNR and FQNEAQ (reference sequence). CDR3 length equals 14 residues.

In this sample, this clonotype turned up many times. The chain recombines TRBV28 with TRBJ2-7; TRBD1 might be the D (6 bases). This CDR3 comprises 14 residues. Germline values: CDR1 MDHEN, CDR2 SYDVKM. V lost 7 bases and J 1 base, leaving 14 bases between the germline ends. This chain's CDR3 is CASTLQGTSYEQYF. Written as DNA, the CDR3 is TGTGCCAGCACCCTCCAGGGGACATCCTACGAGCAGTACTTC.

This clonotype was seen at least ten times. V is TRBV20-1 and J is TRBJ2-1; 13 positions agree with TRBD2. CDR3 length: 14 amino acids. CDR1 DFQATT and CDR2 SNEGSKA come from the germline V gene (reference sequence). With V trimmed by 4 bases and J by 8 bases, 5 bases remained unmatched. The CDR3 protein is CSATGLAGAYEQFF. CDR3 nucleotides: TGCAGTGCTACAGGACTAGCGGGAGCCTATGAGCAGTTCTTC.

This clonotype was counted only a few times. This sequence joins TRBV28 and TRBJ1-5; D unclear. Trimming removed 3 bases at V and 6 bases at J, with 12 bases between. CDR1 is MDHEN, CDR2 SYDVKM, per germline. The CDR3 has 14 residues. The CDR3 DNA reads TGTGCCAGCAGTTTCAGTCAGAGGCGTCAGCCCCAGCATTTT. Encoded protein: CASSFSQRRQPQHF.

On this clonotype: A much larger clone differs from this one at a single base, so this may be a read error. The V gene is TRBV29-1, the J gene TRBJ2-7; D not resolved. The ends were cut back, 4 bases at V and 1 base at J, with 8 bases in the middle. From germline, CDR1 is SQVTM and CDR2 ANQGSEA. The CDR3 spans 12 residues. Here the CDR3 DNA reads TGCAGCGTTGCATCCGAATCCTACGAGCAGTACTTC. As protein: CSVASESYEQYF.

Notes on this clonotype: The junction departs from the called germline gene at one end, perhaps through a read error. The CDR3: CATGTGGGSQPQHF. In DNA form, the CDR3 reads TGCGCCACCGGTACGGGGGGCGGGAGTCAGCCCCAGCATTTT. The chain links TRBV24-1 to TRBJ1-5; D is possibly TRBD1 (6 bases). CDR3 length: 14 amino acids. Germline CDR1 KGHDR, CDR2 SFDVKD.

The chain uses TRBV6-6 and TRBJ1-4; a weak D match, TRBD1 (5 bases). Germline CDR1 MNHNY, CDR2 SVGAGI (reference sequence). Deletions cut 8 bases from V and 10 bases from J, with 11 bases between. The CDR3 has 11 amino acids. CDR3 nucleotides: TGTGCCAGCCACCGAGGGGCAAAACTGTTTTTT. It is translated as CASHRGAKLFF.

This chain joins TRBV20-1 and TRBJ2-5; 12 bases agree with TRBD2. Germline V gene lookup returns CDR1 DFQATT and CDR2 SNEGSKA (reference sequence). The CDR3 loop spans 16 amino acids. V gave up 3 bases and J gave up 5 bases; unmatched junction bases: 10. CDR3 nucleotides: TGCAGTGCTAGTAGGGCTAGCGGGGGGGCCGGGGAGACCCAGTACTTC. Amino acid sequence: CSASRASGGAGETQYF.

Only a few counts were recorded for this clonotype. The chain employs TRBV24-1 and TRBJ2-7; possible D gene TRBD2, 5 bases. This CDR3 contains 13 residues. Germline V gene data show CDR1 as KGHDR and CDR2 as SFDVKD. Trimming took 5 bases from V and 7 from J, leaving 14 bases between them. CDR3 protein: CATSGRGLEEQYF. The CDR3 nucleotides are TGTGCCACCAGTGGGAGAGGGTTGGAAGAGCAGTACTTC.

This clonotype was counted many times. The V and J genes are TRBV5-5 and TRBJ1-2; tentatively, D is TRBD1 (6 bases). Germline-derived CDR1 and CDR2 are SGHKS and YYEKEE (reference sequence). V lost 0 bases to trimming and J lost 4 bases, with 22 bases between them. The CDR3 has 18 amino acids. The CDR3 region is CASSLEGRGTKSLYGYTF. CDR3 nucleotide sequence: TGTGCCAGCAGCTTGGAGGGTAGAGGGACAAAGTCTCTCTATGGCTACACCTTC.

The CDR3, as DNA: TGTGCCAGCAGCCAAGCCCGGAATGAAAAACTGTTTTTT. Translating gives CASSQARNEKLFF. The chain has TRBV7-2 and TRBJ1-4; no clear D. This CDR3 has 13 residues. V was cut by 5 bases and J by 5 bases, with 9 bases left in between. The germline V gene has CDR1 SGHTA and CDR2 FQGNSA.

The rearrangement links TRBV20-1 to TRBJ2-5; no clear D. Germline V CDR1 and CDR2: DFQATT, SNEGSKA (reference sequence). This CDR3 has 13 residues. Trimming cost V 1 base and J 6 bases, with 12 bases left between them. For the CDR3, the DNA is TGCAGTGCTAGAGGTCCTAGTTTGAAGACCCAGTACTTC. As protein: CSARGPSLKTQYF.

This clonotype was picked up many times. The V call is TRBV11-2, the J call TRBJ2-3; no firm D call. Deletions cut 0 bases from V and 1 base from J, with 11 bases between. Per germline, CDR1 SGHAT and CDR2 FQNNGV. The CDR3 runs 16 residues. Written as DNA, the CDR3 is TGTGCCAGCAGCTTAGAGACACCCACAGGCACAGATACGCAGTATTTT. Translated: CASSLETPTGTDTQYF.

This clonotype was detected once. V and J are TRBV29-1 and TRBJ2-7, with TRBD1 matching 7 bases. CDR1 is SQVTM and CDR2 is ANQGSEA in the germline V gene. The CDR3 covers 13 residues. Trimming at V came to 2 bases and at J to 2 bases, leaving 3 bases not matched to a gene. CDR3 region: CSVEMGQTYEQYF. CDR3 in DNA: TGCAGCGTTGAAATGGGACAGACCTACGAGCAGTACTTC.

Concerning this clonotype itself: This may stem from a read error, because a much larger clone lies one nucleotide away. This chain uses TRBV24-1 with TRBJ1-5; unclear D gene. The CDR3 has 13 residues. Per the germline V gene, CDR1 is KGHDR and CDR2 is SFDVKD. In nucleotides, the CDR3 is TGTGCCGCCAGTGATCGGGTCGATCAGCCCCAGCATTTT. Encoded protein: CAASDRVDQPQHF.

In its sample, this clonotype ranks as medium-sized (0.01 to 0.1%). The V and J genes are TRBV7-9 and TRBJ1-6, with D possibly TRBD1 on 6 matching bases. This CDR3 comprises 15 residues. Deletions cut 5 bases from V and 9 bases from J, with 17 bases between. Germline assignment: CDR1 SEHNR and CDR2 FQNEAQ (reference sequence). The CDR3 nucleotides read TGTGCCAGCAGCAGACAAGGGGGGGATGGTTCACCCCTCCACTTT. It codes for CASSRQGGDGSPLHF.

Turning to this clonotype: A read error is likely, as this CDR3 ends without the conserved phenylalanine or tryptophan. The rearrangement joins TRBV7-9 to TRBJ1-4; possible D gene TRBD1, 5 bases. There are 16 residues in the CDR3. V was clipped by 5 bases and J by 0 bases, with 13 bases between them. Germline V gene data show CDR1 as SEHNR and CDR2 as FQNEAQ (reference sequence). CDR3 in amino acids: CASSAAGTTTNEKLFL. In DNA form, the CDR3 reads TGTGCCAGCAGCGCCGCCGGGACGACAACTAATGAAAAACTGTTTTTA.

J is TRBJ1-1 and V is TRBV10-3; tentative D call: TRBD1 (6 bases). The CDR3 totals 15 residues. V gave up 4 bases and J gave up 7 bases, with 19 bases separating them. In germline, CDR1 is ENHRY, CDR2 SYGVKD. In nucleotides, the CDR3 is TGTGCCATCAGTGGAGATAGGGGGGCACAGATTGAAGCTTTCTTT. It yields the protein CAISGDRGAQIEAFF.

The chain carries TRBV20-1 and TRBJ2-7; 13 bases line up with TRBD2. This CDR3 contains 14 residues. Per the germline V gene, CDR1 is DFQATT and CDR2 is SNEGSKA (reference sequence). Trimming cost V 5 bases and J 4 bases; bases outside gene matches: 5. The CDR3 region has the DNA TGCAGTGCTTTTGGGACTAGCGGGATGTACGAGCAGTACTTC. Its protein is CSAFGTSGMYEQYF.

The chain joins TRBV25-1 to TRBJ2-7; 9 bases are a match to TRBD2. The V and J ends lost 5 bases and 3 bases, in that order; junction bases with no gene match: 17. The germline CDR1 and CDR2 sequences are MGHDK and SYGVNS. The CDR3 is made up of 18 amino acids. This CDR3 is CASSPFGARREGLYEQYF. DNA of the CDR3: TGTGCCAGCAGTCCTTTTGGCGCTAGGCGGGAGGGCCTCTACGAGCAGTACTTC.